A selection of T cell receptor beta chains follows, all from one sample in a study of T cell repertoires in cytomegalovirus infection. These receptors have no known antigen. TCRdb fed the reads into MiXCR, producing one record per CDR3 protein. The data contain about half a million distinct CDR3 sequences, more than 30% of them seen just once; the ten biggest clones take up roughly a sixth. The starting material was cultured PBMCs, obtained from culture after CMV antigen stimulation. The receptors derive from a human donor in good health (CMV status not recorded). Some clones in this sample may be carry-over from other donors' samples. The CDR3 runs from the conserved cysteine through the conserved F or W. Each record gives: V gene, D gene, clone size, J gene, CDR3 DNA, CDR3 protein. A D gene is named only where the DNA matches it firmly. The size entry is marked missing in some rows and otherwise reads once, few, many or a size class.

>TRBV4-1|TRBD2|.|TRBJ2-5
TGCGCCAGCAGCCCGCTAGCGGGGCCCGTTCGGGAGACCCAGTACTTC
CASSPLAGPVRETQYF
>TRBV2|.|few|TRBJ1-1
TGTGCCAGCAGTGCCGACCGGAAAGCTTTCTTT
CASSADRKAFF
>TRBV11-2|.|.|TRBJ2-3
TGTGCCAGCAGCTTAAGTGAGTCGCCCCTCCGCGGGGACACAGATACGCAGTATTTT
CASSLSESPLRGDTDTQYF
>TRBV27|TRBD2|.|TRBJ2-1
TGTGCCAGCAGTTTAGTCCCTAGCGGGAGTTACAATGAGCAGTTCTTC
CASSLVPSGSYNEQFF
>TRBV27|.|few|TRBJ2-1
TGTGCCAGCACCGAATTCCGGACGGCCGAGCTAGGGTACAATGAGCAGTTCTTC
CASTEFRTAELGYNEQFF
>TRBV10-3|TRBD1|.|TRBJ2-3
TGTGCCATCAGAACCGGGACAGGGGCGACAGATACGCAGTATTTT
CAIRTGTGATDTQYF
>TRBV7-6|.|.|TRBJ1-3
TGTGCCAGCAGCTCTCCCGGAGTGCAGGGTGGCGACACCATATATTTT
CASSSPGVQGGDTIYF
>TRBV7-9|TRBD1|few|TRBJ2-7
TGTGCCAGCAGCTCCCAGGGGGCCTCCTACGAGCAGTACTTC
CASSSQGASYEQYF
>TRBV20-1|.|few|TRBJ2-1
TGCAGTGCTAGAGATGTTTCCCCAGGGTGGAATGAGCAGTTCTTC
CSARDVSPGWNEQFF
>TRBV5-1|TRBD1|.|TRBJ2-7
TGCGCCAGCAGGAACGGGACAGGGAACTACGAGCAGTACTTC
CASRNGTGNYEQYF
>TRBV10-3|TRBD2|few|TRBJ2-7
TGTGCCATCAGTGAGACTAGCGGGGGAGAGGGGGCCTACGAGCAGTACTTC
CAISETSGGEGAYEQYF
>TRBV7-2|.|many|TRBJ1-1
TGTGCCAGCAGCTTCGACCGGGACTCAATGAACACTGAAGCTTTCTTT
CASSFDRDSMNTEAFF
>TRBV7-2|TRBD1|.|TRBJ2-3
TGTGCCAGCATCCTCGGACAGGGGTCCGCAGATACGCAGTATTTT
CASILGQGSADTQYF
>TRBV7-4|.|few|TRBJ1-2
TGTGCCAGCAGCTTTATGGGAGTTAGAAGTGATGATGGCTACACCTTC
CASSFMGVRSDDGYTF
>TRBV12-3/TRBV12-4|.|.|TRBJ2-1
TGTGCCAGCAGTTCCAGGGTTAGTGAGCAGTTCTTC
CASSSRVSEQFF
>TRBV6-6|.|.|TRBJ2-7
TGTGCCAGCAGTTACGGGCAGGGGAGCTCCTACGAGCAGTACTTC
CASSYGQGSSYEQYF
>TRBV12-3/TRBV12-4|TRBD1|.|TRBJ1-2
TGTGCCAGTGGGATGGGGGACAGGGATGGCTACACCTTC
CASGMGDRDGYTF
>TRBV9|.|many|TRBJ2-3
TGTGCCAGCAGCGTAGAACTGCTTCTAGATACGCAGTATTTT
CASSVELLLDTQYF
>TRBV7-2|TRBD2|many|TRBJ2-5
TGTGCCAGCAGCTTAGTAGCGGGAGGGCCGCGGGAGACCCAGTACTTC
CASSLVAGGPRETQYF
>TRBV4-2|TRBD2|.|TRBJ2-1
TGTGCCAGCAGCCAAGAGGCTAGCGGGAGCCCCGTCGAGCAGTTCTTC
CASSQEASGSPVEQFF
>TRBV6-1|.|few|TRBJ2-3
TGTGCCAGCAGTCCCGGGACTCTACGAACAGATACGCAGTATTTT
CASSPGTLRTDTQYF
>TRBV7-2|TRBD1|few|TRBJ1-1
TGTGCCAGCAGCCCCCCAGGGGGTAGAACTGAAGCTTTCTTT
CASSPPGGRTEAFF
>TRBV7-2|TRBD2|few|TRBJ2-3
TGTGCCAGCAGCTTAGTTCTAGCGGGAGGGAAAGATACGCAGTATTTT
CASSLVLAGGKDTQYF
>TRBV27|TRBD1|few|TRBJ1-2
TGTGCCAGCAGTCGGACAGGCGGCAACTATGGCTACACCTTC
CASSRTGGNYGYTF
>TRBV19|.|few|TRBJ2-1
TGTGCCAGTAGTATACGGGTCGCCAGGGTCTCCTACAATGAGCAGTTCTTC
CASSIRVARVSYNEQFF
>TRBV7-6|.|few|TRBJ2-1
TGTGCCAGCAGCGTTAGCGGCAACTCCTACAATGAGCAGTTCTTC
CASSVSGNSYNEQFF
>TRBV7-2|.|.|TRBJ1-1
TGTGCCAGCAGCTTAGAAGGGCAGAACACTGAAGCTTTCTTT
CASSLEGQNTEAFF
>TRBV7-3|.|many|TRBJ2-1
TGTGCCAGCAACCAAGCAGGGAGTCCCTACAATGAGCAGTTCTTC
CASNQAGSPYNEQFF
>TRBV19|.|few|TRBJ1-1
TGTGCCAGTAGTCTACGGGACACTTCGAACACTGAAGCTTTCTTT
CASSLRDTSNTEAFF
>TRBV28|.|many|TRBJ1-2
TGTGCCAGCAGTTTTAGTTTCTACTATGGCTACACCTTC
CASSFSFYYGYTF
>TRBV7-2|.|many|TRBJ2-3
TGTGCCAGCAACGGGGGATACACAGATACGCAGTATTTT
CASNGGYTDTQYF
>TRBV5-1|TRBD2|.|TRBJ2-1
TGCGCCAGCAGCTTGGCAGTAGCGGGATACAATGAGCAGTTCTTC
CASSLAVAGYNEQFF
>TRBV6-2/TRBV6-3|TRBD1|few|TRBJ1-1
TGTGCCAGCAGAAGGACAGGGGGTGGCACTGAAGCTTTCTTT
CASRRTGGGTEAFF
>TRBV3-1|.|.|TRBJ2-2
TGTGCCAGCAGCGCGACGTCGAAGGGGGGGAGCACCGGGGAGCTGTTTTTT
CASSATSKGGSTGELFF
>TRBV7-2|TRBD2|.|TRBJ2-1
TGTGCCAGCAGTTACGGGACTACCACCTACAATGAGCAGTTCTTC
CASSYGTTTYNEQFF
>TRBV7-2|TRBD2|many|TRBJ2-5
TGTGCCAGCAGCTTAGCCCGCGCGGGGGACCAAGAGACCCAGTACTTC
CASSLARAGDQETQYF
>TRBV29-1|.|once|TRBJ1-1
TGCAGCGCCCTCGGGGGGGGATTATGGACTGAAGCTTTCTTT
CSALGGGLWTEAFF
>TRBV6-8|TRBD2|.|TRBJ2-4
TGTGCCAGCAGTCGGACTAGCGGGGGCGGGGTAGCCAAAAACATTCAGTACTTC
CASSRTSGGGVAKNIQYF
>TRBV7-3|TRBD2|few|TRBJ2-1
TGTGCCAGCAGGGGACTAGCGGGAGATGATGAGCAGTTCTTC
CASRGLAGDDEQFF
>TRBV6-8|.|.|TRBJ2-1
TGTGCCAGCAGTTACTCAAGGGACCGGGACCGTCAGGGCAATGAGCAGTTCTTC
CASSYSRDRDRQGNEQFF
>TRBV7-2|.|.|TRBJ1-4
TGTGCCAGCAGCTTAGCCGGGGGGGGATATAATGAAAAACTGTTTTTT
CASSLAGGGYNEKLFF
>TRBV27|TRBD1|.|TRBJ1-2
TGTGCCAGCACTAATTATGGGGACAGGGGGCACTATGGCTACACCTTC
CASTNYGDRGHYGYTF
>TRBV4-1|TRBD1|.|TRBJ1-4
TGCGCCAGCAGCCAAGATGTCGGGACAGGGAATGAAAAACTGTTTTTT
CASSQDVGTGNEKLFF
>TRBV5-1|.|.|TRBJ1-2
TGCGCCAGCAGCCAGAACAGGGATGGCTACACCTTC
CASSQNRDGYTF
>TRBV4-3|TRBD2|once|TRBJ2-3
TGCGCCAGCAGCCTTCGGGCGGGAGGGGGCACAGATACGCAGTATTTT
CASSLRAGGGTDTQYF
>TRBV14|TRBD1|.|TRBJ1-1
TGTGCCAGCAGCCCCATTGACAGGGTGACTGAAGCTTTCTTT
CASSPIDRVTEAFF
>TRBV20-1|.|.|TRBJ1-5
TGCAGTGCGGGGTGGGGGCGCGATCAGCCCCAGCATTTT
CSAGWGRDQPQHF
>TRBV7-2|.|few|TRBJ2-1
TGTGCCAGCAGCAGAGATAGTGCCGATGAGCAGTTCTTC
CASSRDSADEQFF
>TRBV7-9|TRBD1|.|TRBJ1-1
TGTGCCAGCTCCCGGGACAGGGGTCTAGGGAGCACTGAAGCTTTCTTT
CASSRDRGLGSTEAFF
>TRBV10-3|TRBD1|.|TRBJ2-7
TGTGCCACGCGGGACAGGGGGTCCCACGAGCAGTACTTC
CATRDRGSHEQYF
>TRBV7-8|.|many|TRBJ2-5
TGTGCCAGCAGTAGGGGGTTGGAGACCCAGTACTTC
CASSRGLETQYF